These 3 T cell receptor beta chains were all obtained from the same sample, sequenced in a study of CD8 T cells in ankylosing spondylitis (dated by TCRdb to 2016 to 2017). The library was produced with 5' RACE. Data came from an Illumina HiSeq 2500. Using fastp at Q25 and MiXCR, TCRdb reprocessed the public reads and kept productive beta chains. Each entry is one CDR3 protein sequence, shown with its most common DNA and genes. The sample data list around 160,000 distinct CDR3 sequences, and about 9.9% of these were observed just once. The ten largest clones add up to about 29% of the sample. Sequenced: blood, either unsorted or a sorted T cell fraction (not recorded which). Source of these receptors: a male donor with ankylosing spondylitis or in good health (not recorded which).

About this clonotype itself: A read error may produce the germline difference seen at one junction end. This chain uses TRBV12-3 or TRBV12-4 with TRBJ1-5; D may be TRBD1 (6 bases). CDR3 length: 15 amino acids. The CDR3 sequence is CASSPTGGSNRPQHF. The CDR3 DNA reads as TGTGCCAGCAGTCCGACAGGTGGAAGCAATCGGCCCCAGCATTTT.

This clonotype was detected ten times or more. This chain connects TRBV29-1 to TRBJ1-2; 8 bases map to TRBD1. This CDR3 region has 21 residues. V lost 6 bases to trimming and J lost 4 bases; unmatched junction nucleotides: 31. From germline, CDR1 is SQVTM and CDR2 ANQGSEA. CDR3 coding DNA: TGCAGCGTCACCTTATCAACCGGGACAGGAATTATTGGTGATGATCGCTATGGCTACACCTTC. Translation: CSVTLSTGTGIIGDDRYGYTF.

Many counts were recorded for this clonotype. The CDR3 protein is CASSGMSNQPQHF. The DNA for the CDR3 is TGTGCCAGTAGTGGGATGAGCAATCAGCCCCAGCATTTT. The gene calls are TRBV19 and TRBJ1-5; unclear D gene. CDR1 LNHDA and CDR2 SQIVND come from the germline V gene (reference sequence). CDR3 length: 13 residues. With 5 bases removed from V and 1 base from J, the gap between germline ends came to 6 bases.